Here is one TCR beta chain with its context. This clonotype has only a few counts. It has no known antigen specificity. Base-call qualities are not available, and no considerably larger clone is one nucleotide away. These data belong to a study of CD8 T cells in ankylosing spondylitis (dated by TCRdb to the late 2010s). Background for the entire study: T cell receptor beta repertoires were profiled in healthy donors and ankylosing spondylitis patients so that disease-linked TCR variants could be found. In total, the full study cohort was made up of over a hundred healthy donors and 25 ankylosing spondylitis patients. Peripheral blood was sampled, and synovial fluid was additionally collected from ankylosing spondylitis patients.

Study-wide conclusions, independent of this receptor: The disease-linked clones were reported to be significantly enriched in matched synovial fluid samples from ankylosing spondylitis patients. The disease-linked clones had a CD8+ phenotype and were found at relatively low frequencies in peripheral blood. A TCR beta motif made up of several highly homologous amino acid variants appeared to be characteristic of blood from ankylosing spondylitis patients. Some TCR beta motif variants had previously been reported in synovial fluid and blood of reactive arthritis patients, which suggested common disease-initiation mechanisms.

TCRdb shows the sequencer as Illumina HiSeq 2500. Quantitative 5'-RACE with molecular barcodes was used to prepare TCR beta libraries. On the authors' methods: A new computational method based on a probabilistic model of VDJ rearrangement was used to identify disease-linked TCR variants. TCRdb trimmed public reads at Q25 via fastp, called clones via MiXCR and kept in-frame beta chains. A single entry per CDR3 protein holds the most common genes and DNA from its merged rows. Clone size and V and J calls follow TCRdb, not the original study. A total of about 300,000 distinct CDR3 sequences appear in this sample, less than 25% of them only once. Roughly 4% of the sample belongs to the ten largest clones. The sequencing input was blood, either unsorted or a sorted T cell fraction (not recorded which). This clonotype was obtained from a female donor with ankylosing spondylitis or in good health (not recorded which).

The DNA sequence reads TGTGCCAGCAGTTACTCGGTATGGAACGAGCAGTACTTC. It specifies CASSYSVWNEQYF. This receptor chain uses TRBV6-6 and TRBJ2-7; the D gene cannot be named for sure. Trimming removed 0 bases from V and 5 bases from J, leaving 8 bases between the germline ends. CDR1 and CDR2 were assigned from the germline V gene (reference sequence) as MNHNY and SVGAGI. The CDR3 has 13 amino acids, counting the end cysteine and phenylalanine. The sequence is cut down to CDR3 DNA, 39 bases in frame from base 1.